This T cell receptor beta chain derives from a study of PD-L1 blockade in urothelial cancer. Study-wide background: Blood was subjected to analysis at 3 weeks (second dose) and 6 weeks following treatment start.

Germline V gene sequence: CDR1 DFQATT, CDR2 SNEGSKA (reference sequence). Trimming removed 3 bases at V and 6 bases at J, with 9 bases between. This CDR3 spans 11 amino acids. The time point: pretreatment peripheral blood. Patients' urothelial carcinoma was locally advanced or metastatic. Profiled with immunoSEQ multiplex PCR; TCRdb holds only in-frame clones, not every one. The sample records over 75,000 clones, more than 80% being singletons. The chain employs TRBV20-1 and TRBJ2-7; unclear D gene. The sequence was collected from an elderly woman with urothelial cancer. This sample comprised PBMCs, obtained around atezolizumab (anti-PD-L1) treatment. This CDR3 is CSASSVPEQYF. The CDR3, as DNA: TGCAGTGCTAGTTCCGTTCCCGAGCAGTACTTC.